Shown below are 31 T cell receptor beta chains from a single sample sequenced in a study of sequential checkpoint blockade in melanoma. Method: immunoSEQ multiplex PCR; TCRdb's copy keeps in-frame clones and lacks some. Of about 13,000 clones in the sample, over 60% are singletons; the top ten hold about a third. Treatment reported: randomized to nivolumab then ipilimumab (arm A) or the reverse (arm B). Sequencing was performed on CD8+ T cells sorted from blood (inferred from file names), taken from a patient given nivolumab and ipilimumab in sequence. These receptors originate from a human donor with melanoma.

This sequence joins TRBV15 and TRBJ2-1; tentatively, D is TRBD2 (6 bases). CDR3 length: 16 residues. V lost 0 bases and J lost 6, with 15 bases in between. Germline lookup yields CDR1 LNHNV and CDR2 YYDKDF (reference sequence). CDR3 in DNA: TGTGCCACCAGCAGAGATCGGGGTTTGGGGGGCAATGAGCAGTTCTTC. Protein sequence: CATSRDRGLGGNEQFF.

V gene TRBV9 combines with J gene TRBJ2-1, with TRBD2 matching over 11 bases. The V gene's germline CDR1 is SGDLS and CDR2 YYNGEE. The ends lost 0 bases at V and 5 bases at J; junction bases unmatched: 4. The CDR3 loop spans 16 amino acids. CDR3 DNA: TGTGCCAGCAGCGTAGCGGGACTAGCGGCCCACAATGAGCAGTTCTTC. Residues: CASSVAGLAAHNEQFF.

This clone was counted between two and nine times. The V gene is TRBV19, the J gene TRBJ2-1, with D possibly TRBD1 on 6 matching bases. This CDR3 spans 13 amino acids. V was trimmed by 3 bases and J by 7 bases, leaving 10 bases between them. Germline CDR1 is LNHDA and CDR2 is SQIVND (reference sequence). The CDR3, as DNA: TGTGCCAGTAGTATGGGCAGGGGTAATGAGCAGTTCTTC. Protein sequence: CASSMGRGNEQFF.

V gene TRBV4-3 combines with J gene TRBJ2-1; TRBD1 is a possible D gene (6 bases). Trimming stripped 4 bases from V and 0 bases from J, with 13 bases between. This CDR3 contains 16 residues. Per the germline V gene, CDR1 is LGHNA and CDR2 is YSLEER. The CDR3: CASSPTGQSSYNEQFF. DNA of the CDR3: TGCGCCAGCAGCCCCACCGGACAGAGCTCCTACAATGAGCAGTTCTTC.

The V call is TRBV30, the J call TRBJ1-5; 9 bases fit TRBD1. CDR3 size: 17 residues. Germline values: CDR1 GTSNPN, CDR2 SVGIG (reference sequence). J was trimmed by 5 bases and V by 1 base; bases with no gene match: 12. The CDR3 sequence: CAWSGLRTGASDQPQHF. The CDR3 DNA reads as TGTGCCTGGAGTGGGCTCAGGACAGGGGCTTCGGATCAGCCCCAGCATTTT.

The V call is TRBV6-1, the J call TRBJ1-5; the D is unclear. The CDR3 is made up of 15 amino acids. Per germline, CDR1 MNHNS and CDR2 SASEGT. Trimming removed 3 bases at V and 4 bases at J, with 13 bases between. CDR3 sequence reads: CASSERDTQNQPQHF. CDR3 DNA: TGTGCCAGCAGTGAGCGAGACACTCAAAATCAGCCCCAGCATTTT.

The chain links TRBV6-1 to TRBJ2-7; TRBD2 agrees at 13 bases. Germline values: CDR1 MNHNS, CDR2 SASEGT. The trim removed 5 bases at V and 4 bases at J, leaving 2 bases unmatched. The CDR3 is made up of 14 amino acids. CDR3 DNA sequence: TGTGCCAGCAGTTGGACTAGCGGGAGATACGAGCAGTACTTC. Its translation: CASSWTSGRYEQYF.

CDR3 loop: CASSPSEIQRSNEQFF. In DNA form, the CDR3 reads TGTGCCAGCAGCCCGAGCGAAATCCAAAGGTCCAATGAGCAGTTCTTC. The chain links TRBV7-9 to TRBJ2-1; D call uncertain. Trimming stripped 5 bases from V and 6 bases from J, with 20 bases between. Germline values: CDR1 SEHNR, CDR2 FQNEAQ (reference sequence). The CDR3 consists of 16 residues. The full variable domain, completed using reference TRBV7-9 and TRBJ2-1, is DTGVSQNPRHKITKRGQNVTFRCDPISEHNRLYWYRQTLGQGPEFLTYFQNEAQLEKSRLLSDRFSAERPKGSFSTLEIQRTEQGDSAMYLCASSPSEIQRSNEQFFGPGTRLTVL.

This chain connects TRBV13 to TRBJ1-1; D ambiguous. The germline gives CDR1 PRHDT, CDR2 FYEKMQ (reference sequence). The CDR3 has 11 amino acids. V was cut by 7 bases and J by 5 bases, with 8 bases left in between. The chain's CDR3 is CASTFGTEAFF. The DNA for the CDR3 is TGTGCCAGCACCTTCGGGACTGAAGCTTTCTTT.

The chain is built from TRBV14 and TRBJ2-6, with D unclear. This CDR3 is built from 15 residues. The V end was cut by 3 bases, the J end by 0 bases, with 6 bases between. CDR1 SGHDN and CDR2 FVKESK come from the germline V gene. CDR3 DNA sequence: TGTGCCAGCAGCCAGGCAGTCTCTGGGGCCAACGTCCTGACTTTC. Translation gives CASSQAVSGANVLTF.

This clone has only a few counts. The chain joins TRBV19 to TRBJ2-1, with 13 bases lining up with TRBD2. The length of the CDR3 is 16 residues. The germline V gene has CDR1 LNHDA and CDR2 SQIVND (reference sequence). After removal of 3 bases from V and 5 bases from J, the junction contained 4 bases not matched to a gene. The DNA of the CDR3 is TGTGCCAGTAGTATTGGACTAGCGGGAGATCACAATGAGCAGTTCTTC. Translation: CASSIGLAGDHNEQFF.

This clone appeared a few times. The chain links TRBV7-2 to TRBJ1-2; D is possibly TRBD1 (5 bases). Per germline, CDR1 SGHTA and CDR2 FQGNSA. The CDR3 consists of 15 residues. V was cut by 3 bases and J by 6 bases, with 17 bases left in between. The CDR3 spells CASSLIQDTLHGYTF. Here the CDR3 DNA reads TGTGCCAGCAGCTTGATACAGGACACCCTGCATGGCTACACCTTC.

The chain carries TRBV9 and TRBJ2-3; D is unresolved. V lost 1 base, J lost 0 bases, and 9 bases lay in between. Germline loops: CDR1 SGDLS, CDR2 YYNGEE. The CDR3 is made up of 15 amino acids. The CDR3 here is CASSVQATSTDTQYF. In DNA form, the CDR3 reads TGTGCCAGCAGCGTACAAGCGACGAGCACAGATACGCAGTATTTT.

For the CDR3, the DNA is TGTGCCAGCAGCCCATCGTCAGGGACTGGGGCCAACGTCCTGACTTTC. Protein: CASSPSSGTGANVLTF. The rearrangement joins TRBV9 to TRBJ2-6; perhaps TRBD1 as D (5 bases). In germline, CDR1 is SGDLS, CDR2 YYNGEE. The CDR3 length is 16 residues. With 4 bases removed from V and 2 bases from J, the gap between germline ends came to 13 bases. The full variable domain, with the rest looked up from reference TRBV9 and TRBJ2-6, is DSGVTQTPKHLITATGQRVTLRCSPRSGDLSVYWYQQSLDQGLQFLIQYYNGEERAKGNILERFSAQQFPDLHSELNLSSLELGDSALYFCASSPSSGTGANVLTFGAGSRLTVL.

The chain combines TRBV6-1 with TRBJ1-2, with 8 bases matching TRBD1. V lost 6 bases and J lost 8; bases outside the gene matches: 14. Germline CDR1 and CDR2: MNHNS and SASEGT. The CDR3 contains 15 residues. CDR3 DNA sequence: TGTGCCAGCAGCCCAGGAGTTTCAGGGGGCCTAGGCTACACCTTC. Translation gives CASSPGVSGGLGYTF.

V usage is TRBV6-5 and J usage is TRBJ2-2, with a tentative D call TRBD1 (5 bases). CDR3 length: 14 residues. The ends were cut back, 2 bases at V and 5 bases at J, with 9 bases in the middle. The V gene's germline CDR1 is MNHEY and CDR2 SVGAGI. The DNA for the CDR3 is TGTGCCAGCAGTTACAGGGGTGCGACCGGGGAGCTGTTTTTT. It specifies CASSYRGATGELFF.

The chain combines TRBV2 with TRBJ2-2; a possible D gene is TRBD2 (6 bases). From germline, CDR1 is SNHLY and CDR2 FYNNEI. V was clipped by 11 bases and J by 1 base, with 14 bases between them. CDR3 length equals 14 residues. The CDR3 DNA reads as TGTGCCCGAGAACTAGCAGAGAACACCGGGGAGCTGTTTTTT. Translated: CARELAENTGELFF.

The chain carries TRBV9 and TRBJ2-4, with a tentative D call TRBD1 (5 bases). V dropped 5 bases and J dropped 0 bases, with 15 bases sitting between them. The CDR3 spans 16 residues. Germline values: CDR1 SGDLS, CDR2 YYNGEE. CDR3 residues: CASSQGAALAKNIQYF. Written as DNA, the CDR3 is TGTGCCAGCAGTCAAGGGGCAGCCCTAGCCAAAAACATTCAGTACTTC.

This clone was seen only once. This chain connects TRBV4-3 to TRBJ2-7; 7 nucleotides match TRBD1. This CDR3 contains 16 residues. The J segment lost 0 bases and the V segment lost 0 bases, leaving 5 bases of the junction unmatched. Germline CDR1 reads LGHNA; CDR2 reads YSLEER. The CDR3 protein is CASSQDPTGASYEQYF. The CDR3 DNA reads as TGCGCCAGCAGCCAAGATCCAACAGGGGCCTCCTACGAGCAGTACTTC.

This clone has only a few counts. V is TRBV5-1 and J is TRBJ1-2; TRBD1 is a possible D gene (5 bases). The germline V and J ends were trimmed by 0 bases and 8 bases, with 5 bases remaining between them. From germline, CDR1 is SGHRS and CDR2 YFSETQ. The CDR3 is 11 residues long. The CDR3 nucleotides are TGCGCCAGCAGCTTGGGACAGGGCTACACCTTC. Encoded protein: CASSLGQGYTF.

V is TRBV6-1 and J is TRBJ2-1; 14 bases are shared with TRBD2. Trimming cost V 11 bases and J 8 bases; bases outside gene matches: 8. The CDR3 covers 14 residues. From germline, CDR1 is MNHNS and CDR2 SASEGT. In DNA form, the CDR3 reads TGTGCCGGCATGGGACTAGCGGGAGCCTATGAGCAGTTCTTC. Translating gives CAGMGLAGAYEQFF.

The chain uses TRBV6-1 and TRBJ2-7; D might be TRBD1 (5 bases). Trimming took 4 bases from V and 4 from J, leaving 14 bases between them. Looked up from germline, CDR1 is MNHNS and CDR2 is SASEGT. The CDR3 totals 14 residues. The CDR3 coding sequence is TGTGCCAGCAGTGCCCCAGGGTCATTGTACGAGCAGTACTTC. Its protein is CASSAPGSLYEQYF.

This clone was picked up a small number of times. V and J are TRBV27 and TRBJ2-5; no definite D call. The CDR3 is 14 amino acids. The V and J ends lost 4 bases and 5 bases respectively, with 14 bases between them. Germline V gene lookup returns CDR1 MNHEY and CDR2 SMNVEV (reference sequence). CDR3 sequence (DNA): TGTGCCAGCAGTTACGCTGGGCGCGAGGAGACCCAGTACTTC. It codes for CASSYAGREETQYF.

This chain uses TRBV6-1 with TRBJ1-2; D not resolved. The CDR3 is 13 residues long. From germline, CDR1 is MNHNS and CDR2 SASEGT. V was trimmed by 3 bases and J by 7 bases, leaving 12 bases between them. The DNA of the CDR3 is TGTGCCAGCAGTGAGCGGATTTACGCTGGCTACACCTTC. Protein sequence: CASSERIYAGYTF.

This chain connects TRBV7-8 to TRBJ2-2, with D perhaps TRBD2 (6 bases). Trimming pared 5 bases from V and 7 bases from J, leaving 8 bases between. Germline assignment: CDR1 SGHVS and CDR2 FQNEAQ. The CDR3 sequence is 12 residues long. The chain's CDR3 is CASSRRDGELFF. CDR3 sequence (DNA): TGTGCCAGCAGCCGGAGGGACGGGGAGCTGTTTTTT.

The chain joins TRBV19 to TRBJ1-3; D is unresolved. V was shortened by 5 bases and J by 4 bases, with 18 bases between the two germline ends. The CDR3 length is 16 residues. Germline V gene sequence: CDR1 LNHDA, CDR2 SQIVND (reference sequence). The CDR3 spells CASSFTPGIQGNTIYF. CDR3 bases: TGTGCCAGTAGTTTTACCCCAGGAATTCAAGGAAACACCATATATTTT.

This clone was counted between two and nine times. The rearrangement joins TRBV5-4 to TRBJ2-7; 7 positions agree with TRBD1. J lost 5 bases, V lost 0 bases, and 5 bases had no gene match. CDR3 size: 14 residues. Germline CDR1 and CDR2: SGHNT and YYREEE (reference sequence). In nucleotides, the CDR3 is TGTGCCAGCAGCTTGGTAGGGGGCAGGGACGAGCAGTACTTC. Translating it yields CASSLVGGRDEQYF.

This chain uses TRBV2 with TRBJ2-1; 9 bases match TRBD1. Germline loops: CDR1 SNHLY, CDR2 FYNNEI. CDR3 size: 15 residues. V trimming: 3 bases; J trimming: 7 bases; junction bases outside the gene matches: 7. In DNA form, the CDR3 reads TGTGCCAGCAGTGAGAAATGGGACAGGGAGAATGAGCAGTTCTTC. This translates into CASSEKWDRENEQFF.

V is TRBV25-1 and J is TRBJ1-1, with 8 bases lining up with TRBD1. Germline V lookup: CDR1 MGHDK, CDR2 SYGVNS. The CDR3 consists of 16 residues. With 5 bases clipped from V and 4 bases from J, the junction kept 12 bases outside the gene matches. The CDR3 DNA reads TGTGCCAGCAGTCTCCCGACAGGGGAAGGGGGCACTGAAGCTTTCTTT. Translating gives CASSLPTGEGGTEAFF.

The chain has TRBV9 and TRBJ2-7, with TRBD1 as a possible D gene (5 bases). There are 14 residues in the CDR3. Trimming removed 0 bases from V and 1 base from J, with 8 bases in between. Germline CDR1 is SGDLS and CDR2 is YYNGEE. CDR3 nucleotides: TGTGCCAGCAGCGTAGGAGACAGTTCCTACGAGCAGTACTTC. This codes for CASSVGDSSYEQYF.

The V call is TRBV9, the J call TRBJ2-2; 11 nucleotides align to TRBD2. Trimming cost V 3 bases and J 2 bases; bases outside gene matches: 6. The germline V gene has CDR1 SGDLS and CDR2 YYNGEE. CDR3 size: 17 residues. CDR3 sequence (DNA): TGTGCCAGCAGCGGGTGGGGGACTAGCGGAAACACCGGGGAGCTGTTTTTT. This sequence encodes CASSGWGTSGNTGELFF.